These 7 T cell receptor beta chains came from one sample sequenced in a study of T cell repertoires in cytomegalovirus infection. TCRdb re-analysed the reads in MiXCR, keeping a single row per CDR3 protein. This table holds about 89,000 distinct CDR3 sequences, approximately 30% found once. Their recognized antigens are unknown. Specimen: CD8+ T cells from cultured PBMCs, collected from culture after CMV antigen stimulation. Every receptor here comes from a human donor in good health (CMV status not recorded). Some clones in this sample may be carry-over from other donors' samples.

The chain links TRBV7-9 to TRBJ1-1, with D unclear. Deletions cut 7 bases from V and 1 base from J, with 13 bases between. Germline CDR1 and CDR2: SEHNR and FQNEAQ (reference sequence). The CDR3 runs to 14 residues. The CDR3 sequence: CASTPRTPNTEAFF. Written as DNA, the CDR3 is TGTGCCAGCACCCCCAGGACTCCGAACACTGAAGCTTTCTTT.

This clonotype was found a few times. The chain is built from TRBV5-4 and TRBJ2-3; TRBD2 agrees at 9 bases. In germline, CDR1 is SGHNT, CDR2 YYREEE (reference sequence). The CDR3 is made up of 15 amino acids. The junction had 4 bases not matched to a gene; V was cut back by 3 bases and J by 2 bases. The CDR3 loop is CASSSASGATDTQYF. DNA for the CDR3: TGTGCCAGCAGCTCAGCTAGCGGGGCCACAGATACGCAGTATTTT. Variable domain in full (rest from reference TRBV5-4 and TRBJ2-3): ETGVTQSPTHLIKTRGQQVTLRCSSQSGHNTVSWYQQALGQGPQFIFQYYREEENGRGNFPPRFSGLQFPNYSSELNVNALELDDSALYLCASSSASGATDTQYFGPGTRLTVL.

The rearrangement links TRBV19 to TRBJ1-5; 7 positions agree with TRBD1. V lost 6 bases to trimming and J lost 6 bases; unmatched junction nucleotides: 11. Germline V gene lookup returns CDR1 LNHDA and CDR2 SQIVND (reference sequence). This CDR3 contains 15 residues. The CDR3 sequence: CASRPGPTGPQPQHF. CDR3 coding DNA: TGTGCCAGTAGGCCGGGACCGACAGGGCCTCAGCCCCAGCATTTT.

In this sample, this clonotype turned up a few times. The rearrangement links TRBV4-1 to TRBJ1-1; D is unclear. The CDR3 sequence is 13 residues long. Germline loops: CDR1 MGHRA, CDR2 YSYEKL. V was shortened by 4 bases and J by 1 base, with 7 bases between the two germline ends. The CDR3 coding sequence is TGCGCCAGCAGCCCAAGATCGAACACTGAAGCTTTCTTT. Translation gives CASSPRSNTEAFF.

In this sample, this clonotype turned up many times. This chain joins TRBV5-4 and TRBJ2-3; D ambiguous. This CDR3 is built from 12 residues. Trimming removed 2 bases from V and 5 bases from J, with 6 bases in between. The germline V gene has CDR1 SGHNT and CDR2 YYREEE (reference sequence). For the CDR3, the DNA is TGTGCCAGCAGCTTAGTCGGAGATACGCAGTATTTT. Protein: CASSLVGDTQYF. The complete variable domain, with remaining parts taken from reference TRBV5-4 and TRBJ2-3, reads ETGVTQSPTHLIKTRGQQVTLRCSSQSGHNTVSWYQQALGQGPQFIFQYYREEENGRGNFPPRFSGLQFPNYSSELNVNALELDDSALYLCASSLVGDTQYFGPGTRLTVL.

This clonotype has a handful of counts. V usage is TRBV19 and J usage is TRBJ1-2; TRBD1 might be the D (6 bases). The CDR3 sequence is 18 residues long. Germline loops: CDR1 LNHDA, CDR2 SQIVND (reference sequence). V was clipped by 5 bases and J by 5 bases, with 27 bases between them. CDR3 nucleotide sequence: TGTGCCAGTAGTTCCCCCCCTGGACAGCCCTCCCTACAGTATGGCTACACCTTC. Translated: CASSSPPGQPSLQYGYTF.

This clonotype showed up just a few times. The V call is TRBV10-3, the J call TRBJ1-1, with D perhaps matching TRBD1 (5 bases). V dropped 0 bases and J dropped 4 bases, with 9 bases sitting between them. The CDR3 spans 14 residues. Germline-derived CDR1 and CDR2 are ENHRY and SYGVKD. CDR3 bases: TGTGCCATCAGTGAGTCAAAAGGGGCCACTGAAGCTTTCTTT. Encoded protein: CAISESKGATEAFF.